This T cell receptor (beta chain) was recorded in a study of T cells in Graves' hyperthyroidism and ophthalmopathy. On this clonotype itself: Its specificity is unknown.

Thyroid ultrasound, orbital computed tomography, clinical symptoms, and serum thyroxine and TRAb underpinned diagnoses. It was roughly 10 ml of fresh peripheral blood that supplied the PBMCs. Regions amplified from RNA transcripts were the TCR beta CDR3 regions. First-round RT-PCR of the TCR CDR3 relied on the HTBI primer set. TCRdb reanalysed the multiplex PCR reads using MiXCR and keeps one entry per CDR3 protein. This sample carries about 340,000 distinct CDR3 sequences, roughly a fifth of them seen once, and the ten largest clones take about 50%. Study conclusions and caveats: Appearing also in blood were most of the thyroid clonotypes expanded above 0.001. Ophthalmopathy could be told apart from stable hyperthyroidism with a 13 V-J model.

Sequenced input: blood. This clonotype originated in a woman in her forties or fifties with Graves' hyperthyroidism.

This chain's CDR3 is CASSLLAGQKETQYF. In DNA, the CDR3 is TGTGCCAGTAGTCTCCTAGCGGGGCAAAAAGAGACCCAGTACTTC. The chain couples TRBV19 to TRBJ2-5; 9 bases fit TRBD2. CDR3 length equals 15 residues. V trimming: 5 bases; J trimming: 3 bases; junction bases outside the gene matches: 7. Germline CDR1 reads LNHDA; CDR2 reads SQIVND (reference sequence).